The source of this T cell receptor (beta chain) is a study of blood T cells in healthy people across ages. V shed 4 bases, J shed 7 bases, and the junction held 2 bases outside the gene matches. Germline loops: CDR1 SGHTA, CDR2 FQGNSA. The length of the CDR3 is 13 residues. Next came a second PCR, run for roughly 6 to 11 cycles, which used a sample-barcoded 5' primer along with a J-beta primer mix. Researchers report that a template-switch adaptor with 12 random nucleotides tagged each cDNA molecule. TCRdb ran MiXCR on the 5' RACE reads and lists one entry per CDR3 protein. This table has roughly 730,000 distinct CDR3 sequences, more than 50% appearing once. The donors, all healthy, were Caucasians living in Russia, aged about 6 to 95. A minimum of 6.5 million PBMCs was isolated per sample.

The clonotype comes from a man aged 35 to 55 in good health. The sample taken for sequencing was blood. The chain carries TRBV7-2 and TRBJ1-2; 11 bases are shared with TRBD1. CDR3 in DNA: TGTGCCAGCAGCTCGGACAGGGGGCTTGGCTACACCTTC. It codes for CASSSDRGLGYTF.